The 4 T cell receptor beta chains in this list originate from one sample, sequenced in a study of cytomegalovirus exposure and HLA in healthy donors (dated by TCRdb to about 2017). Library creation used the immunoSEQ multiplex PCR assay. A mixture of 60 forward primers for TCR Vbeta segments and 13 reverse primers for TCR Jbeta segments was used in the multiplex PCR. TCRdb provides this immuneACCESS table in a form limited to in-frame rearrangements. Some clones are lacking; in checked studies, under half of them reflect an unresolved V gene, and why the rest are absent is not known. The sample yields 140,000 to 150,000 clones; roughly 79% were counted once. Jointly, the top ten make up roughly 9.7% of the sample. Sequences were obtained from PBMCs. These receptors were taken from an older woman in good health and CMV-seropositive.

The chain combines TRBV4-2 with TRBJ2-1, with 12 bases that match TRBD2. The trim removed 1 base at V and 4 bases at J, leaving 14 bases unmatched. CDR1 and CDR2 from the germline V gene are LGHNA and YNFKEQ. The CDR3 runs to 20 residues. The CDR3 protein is CASSQGSPSGRARIYNEQFF. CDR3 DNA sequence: TGTGCCAGCAGCCAAGGATCACCTAGCGGGAGGGCCAGAATTTACAATGAGCAGTTCTTC.

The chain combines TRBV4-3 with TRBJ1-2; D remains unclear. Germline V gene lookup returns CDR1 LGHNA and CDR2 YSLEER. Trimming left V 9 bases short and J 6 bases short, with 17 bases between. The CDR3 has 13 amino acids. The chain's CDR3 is CASSEALGDGYTF. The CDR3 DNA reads TGCGCCAGTTCCGAGGCCTTAGGCGATGGCTACACCTTC.

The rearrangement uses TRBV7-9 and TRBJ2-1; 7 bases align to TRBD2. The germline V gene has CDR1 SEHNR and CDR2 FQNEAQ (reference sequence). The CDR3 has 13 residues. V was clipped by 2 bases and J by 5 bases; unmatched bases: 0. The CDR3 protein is CASSLTSDNEQFF. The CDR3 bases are TGTGCCAGCAGCTTAACTAGCGACAATGAGCAGTTCTTC. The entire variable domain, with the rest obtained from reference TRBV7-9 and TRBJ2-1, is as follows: DTGVSQNPRHKITKRGQNVTFRCDPISEHNRLYWYRQTLGQGPEFLTYFQNEAQLEKSRLLSDRFSAERPKGSFSTLEIQRTEQGDSAMYLCASSLTSDNEQFFGPGTRLTVL.

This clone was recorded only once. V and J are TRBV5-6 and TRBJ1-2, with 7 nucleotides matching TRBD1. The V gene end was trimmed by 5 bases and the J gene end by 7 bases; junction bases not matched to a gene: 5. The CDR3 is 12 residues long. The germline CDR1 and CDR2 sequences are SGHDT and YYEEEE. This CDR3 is CASSQDRIGYTF. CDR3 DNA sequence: TGTGCCAGCAGTCAGGACAGGATTGGCTACACCTTC.